This entry lists 22 T cell receptor beta chains sequenced from one sample in a study of T cells in Graves' hyperthyroidism and ophthalmopathy. TCR beta CDR3 regions were amplified from RNA. A set of HTBI primers served as the primers for a first-round RT-PCR of the TCR CDR3. A single record per CDR3 protein comes from TCRdb applying MiXCR to the multiplex PCR reads. This table has 300,000 to 450,000 distinct CDR3 sequences, approximately 14% appearing once. The sequencing input was blood. All receptors come from a woman aged 55-75 years with Graves' hyperthyroidism.

This clonotype was recorded many times. J is TRBJ2-3 and V is TRBV20-1, with 7 bases matching TRBD1. The CDR3 has 17 amino acids. CDR1 and CDR2 (germline): DFQATT, SNEGSKA (reference sequence). Unmatched junction bases numbered 15, after V lost 2 bases and J lost 4 bases. The CDR3 DNA is TGCAGTGCTAGAAACACCCTTTCGACAGGGATCGCAGATACGCAGTATTTT. Amino acid sequence: CSARNTLSTGIADTQYF.

This clonotype has ten or more counts. The chain carries TRBV28 and TRBJ1-1; D not resolved. The CDR3 consists of 11 residues. CDR1 is MDHEN, CDR2 SYDVKM, per germline. Trimming took off 6 bases at V and 4 bases at J, with 6 bases between the two ends. As DNA, the CDR3 is TGTGCCAGCAGATTGAGCACTGAAGCTTTCTTT. Its translation is CASRLSTEAFF.

This clonotype has at least ten counts. The CDR3 sequence: CASSSSGTGNTEAFF. The CDR3 DNA reads TGTGCCAGCAGCTCATCCGGGACAGGGAACACTGAAGCTTTCTTT. This chain uses TRBV11-2 with TRBJ1-1, with 8 bases that match TRBD1. CDR1 and CDR2 (germline): SGHAT, FQNNGV. After removal of 4 bases from V and 1 base from J, the junction contained 5 bases not matched to a gene. The CDR3 totals 15 residues.

The chain employs TRBV11-2 and TRBJ2-2; no firm D call. The V gene lost 0 bases and the J gene lost 4 bases, with 6 bases spanning the gap. Per the germline V gene, CDR1 is SGHAT and CDR2 is FQNNGV. This CDR3 has 14 residues. The CDR3 is CASSLEVSTGELFF. CDR3 DNA sequence: TGTGCCAGCAGCTTAGAGGTCAGCACCGGGGAGCTGTTTTTT. Full variable domain (missing parts from reference TRBV11-2 and TRBJ2-2): EAGVAQSPRYKIIEKRQSVAFWCNPISGHATLYWYQQILGQGPKLLIQFQNNGVVDDSQLPKDRFSAERLKGVDSTLKIQPAKLEDSAVYLCASSLEVSTGELFFGEGSRLTVL.

The CDR3 nucleotides are TGTGCCAGCAGCGATCAGGGGCGATACACAGATACGCAGTATTTT. It yields the protein CASSDQGRYTDTQYF. The chain recombines TRBV14 with TRBJ2-3, with D perhaps matching TRBD1 (6 bases). This CDR3 is 15 amino acids long. From germline, CDR1 is SGHDN and CDR2 FVKESK. V shed 5 bases and J shed 2 bases, with 14 bases lying between them.

The chain has TRBV3-1 and TRBJ2-5; 8 bases line up with TRBD2. Trimming at V came to 4 bases and at J to 0 bases, leaving 7 bases not matched to a gene. This CDR3 has 16 amino acids. Germline V lookup: CDR1 LGHDT, CDR2 YNNKEL (reference sequence). CDR3 sequence reads: CASSPRVAGNQETQYF. CDR3 nucleotides: TGTGCCAGCAGCCCCCGGGTAGCGGGGAACCAAGAGACCCAGTACTTC.

In this sample, this clonotype turned up many times. The chain has TRBV20-1 and TRBJ1-2; TRBD1 is a possible D gene (6 bases). Germline V gene lookup returns CDR1 DFQATT and CDR2 SNEGSKA (reference sequence). The CDR3 runs 14 residues. V dropped 6 bases and J dropped 8 bases, with 22 bases sitting between them. The CDR3 sequence is CSATTRQERGGYTF. In nucleotides, the CDR3 is TGCAGTGCAACCACCCGACAGGAGCGAGGAGGCTACACCTTC.

This clonotype was counted at least ten times. V usage is TRBV27 and J usage is TRBJ1-2; weak D call: TRBD1 (5 bases). The V gene's germline CDR1 is MNHEY and CDR2 SMNVEV (reference sequence). This CDR3 comprises 18 residues. Trimming left V 3 bases short and J 0 bases short, with 20 bases between. The CDR3 DNA reads TGTGCCAGCAGTTTTCTCAGGCCCCGTTTGGGGGCTAACTATGGCTACACCTTC. The encoded protein is CASSFLRPRLGANYGYTF.

The genes are TRBV9 and TRBJ2-3; 7 nucleotides line up with TRBD2. CDR3 size: 17 residues. Looked up from germline, CDR1 is SGDLS and CDR2 is YYNGEE. Losses at the gene ends were 1 base for V and 5 bases for J; bases not matched to a gene: 13. DNA for the CDR3: TGTGCCAGCAGCGTAAGTTCCCCCCAGCGGGGCAAAGATACGCAGTATTTT. This gives the protein CASSVSSPQRGKDTQYF.

This clonotype was observed a handful of times. The chain employs TRBV10-1 and TRBJ2-7, with TRBD1 matching over 10 bases. CDR1 and CDR2 from the germline V gene are WNHNN and SYGVQD (reference sequence). This CDR3 has 14 amino acids. Germline trimming cut 4 bases from V and 4 bases from J; bases unmatched to any gene: 4. CDR3: CASSVGTGVYEQYF. The CDR3, as DNA: TGCGCCAGCAGTGTTGGGACAGGGGTTTACGAGCAGTACTTC.

This clonotype was counted a few times. The V call is TRBV4-1, the J call TRBJ2-2; 10 bases line up with TRBD1. V dropped 2 bases and J dropped 6; count of bases not matched to a gene: 6. Germline loops: CDR1 MGHRA, CDR2 YSYEKL. The CDR3 spans 16 residues. The CDR3 nucleotides are TGCGCCAGCAGCCAACTCAGGACAGGGGGTTCCGGGGAGCTGTTTTTT. Its translation: CASSQLRTGGSGELFF.

The table lists this clonotype with a few counts. V is TRBV5-1 and J is TRBJ2-1; perhaps D is TRBD1 or TRBD2 (6 bases each). V was clipped by 4 bases and J by 15 bases, with 17 bases between them. Germline loops: CDR1 SGHRS, CDR2 YFSETQ. The CDR3 is made up of 12 amino acids. The CDR3 loop is CASSHERGHGFF. CDR3 in DNA: TGCGCCAGCAGCCACGAACGGGGGCATGGGTTCTTC.

The V and J genes are TRBV19 and TRBJ1-5, with 9 positions matching TRBD1. CDR1 is LNHDA, CDR2 SQIVND, per germline (reference sequence). This CDR3 spans 15 amino acids. V lost 4 bases, J lost 5 bases, and 6 bases stayed unmatched. As DNA, the CDR3 is TGTGCCAGTAGTACAACAGGGGGCCCCTATCAGCCCCAGCATTTT. This translates into CASSTTGGPYQPQHF.

This clonotype was counted a few times. The genes are TRBV19 and TRBJ2-1, with 9 bases identical to TRBD1. Trimming at V came to 4 bases and at J to 7 bases, leaving 11 bases not matched to a gene. The CDR3 has 16 residues. Per the germline V gene, CDR1 is LNHDA and CDR2 is SQIVND (reference sequence). CDR3 protein: CASSRIRDRVSNEQFF. In nucleotides, the CDR3 is TGTGCCAGTAGTAGGATCCGGGACAGGGTTAGTAATGAGCAGTTCTTC.

The chain joins TRBV4-2 to TRBJ2-6; 7 positions match TRBD1. The germline gives CDR1 LGHNA, CDR2 YNFKEQ. V lost 3 bases to trimming and J lost 4 bases; unmatched junction nucleotides: 12. The CDR3 is 18 residues long. CDR3 coding DNA: TGTGCCAGCAGCCAGGAACACAGGGGCGCGACGGGGGCCAACGTCCTGACTTTC. Translated, it gives CASSQEHRGATGANVLTF.

This clonotype has at least ten counts. The CDR3 loop reads CASSKEHTGSYEQYF. DNA of the CDR3: TGCGCCAGCAGCAAGGAACACACAGGGTCCTACGAGCAGTACTTC. V is TRBV5-1 and J is TRBJ2-7; D is possibly TRBD1 (6 bases). V was trimmed by 4 bases and J by 1 base, leaving 15 bases between them. The CDR3 is 15 amino acids. Germline values: CDR1 SGHRS, CDR2 YFSETQ.

This clonotype was counted many times. This chain links TRBV11-2 with TRBJ1-1; D is unclear. CDR1 is SGHAT, CDR2 FQNNGV, per germline. The CDR3 covers 13 residues. Trimming took off 5 bases at V and 4 bases at J, with 11 bases between the two ends. The CDR3 here is CASSPTETTEAFF. The DNA for the CDR3 is TGTGCCAGCAGCCCCACTGAAACCACTGAAGCTTTCTTT.

Ten or more counts support this clonotype. V usage is TRBV27 and J usage is TRBJ2-7, with D perhaps matching TRBD1 (6 bases). There are 14 residues in the CDR3. Germline CDR1 reads MNHEY; CDR2 reads SMNVEV (reference sequence). V dropped 5 bases and J dropped 3 bases, with 14 bases sitting between them. CDR3 sequence (DNA): TGTGCCAGCAGTGGGACATCGCAAGACTACGAGCAGTACTTC. Residues: CASSGTSQDYEQYF.

This clonotype was observed many times. The J gene is TRBJ2-3, the V gene TRBV20-1; 7 bases fit TRBD1. CDR3 length equals 12 residues. In germline, CDR1 is DFQATT, CDR2 SNEGSKA (reference sequence). V lost 6 bases to trimming and J lost 5 bases; unmatched junction nucleotides: 5. The CDR3 DNA reads TGCAGTGCGACCCCAGGGGGAGATACGCAGTATTTT. Residues: CSATPGGDTQYF.

The chain combines TRBV6-1 with TRBJ2-5, with TRBD1 matching over 9 bases. The germline V gene encodes CDR1 MNHNS and CDR2 SASEGT. This CDR3 comprises 12 residues. J was trimmed by 4 bases and V by 8 bases; bases with no gene match: 2. This CDR3 is CASLTGGETQYF. For the CDR3, the DNA is TGTGCCAGCCTGACAGGGGGAGAGACCCAGTACTTC.

This clonotype was seen repeatedly, ten times or more. The chain links TRBV11-2 to TRBJ2-3, with TRBD2 matching 12 bases. V was clipped by 1 base and J by 0 bases; unmatched bases: 5. CDR1 and CDR2 from the germline V gene are SGHAT and FQNNGV. This CDR3 spans 18 amino acids. The CDR3 sequence is CASSLGLAGAYSTDTQYF. Here the CDR3 DNA reads TGTGCCAGCAGCTTAGGACTAGCGGGAGCGTACAGCACAGATACGCAGTATTTT.

This clonotype was observed many times. The gene calls are TRBV10-3 and TRBJ2-1, with D perhaps assigned TRBD1 or TRBD2 (5 bases each). Trimming shortened V by 4 bases and J by 10 bases, and 17 bases separated the two germline ends. CDR1 is ENHRY, CDR2 SYGVKD, per germline. The CDR3 is 14 amino acids. The CDR3 is CAISARGVWEEQFF. CDR3 DNA: TGTGCCATCAGTGCCAGAGGGGTGTGGGAGGAGCAGTTCTTC.